This TCR beta chain was recovered during a study of cytomegalovirus exposure and HLA in healthy donors. This CDR3 region has 14 residues. Germline values: CDR1 SGHAT, CDR2 FQNNGV. Trimming removed 5 bases at V and 1 base at J, with 9 bases between. With 60 Vbeta and 13 Jbeta primers, the PCR was carried out. The protocol was immunoSEQ multiplex PCR, while the TCRdb copy is restricted to in-frame clones and leaves out a portion. The table records under 300,000 clones, about 86% of them present only once. This TCR came from a woman aged 60-70 years in good health and CMV-seropositive. The specimen sequenced was PBMCs. This rearrangement joins TRBV11-2 to TRBJ2-1; no definite D call. CDR3 sequence reads: CASSLEPSYNEQFF. CDR3 sequence (DNA): TGTGCCAGCAGCCTCGAGCCTTCCTACAATGAGCAGTTCTTC.